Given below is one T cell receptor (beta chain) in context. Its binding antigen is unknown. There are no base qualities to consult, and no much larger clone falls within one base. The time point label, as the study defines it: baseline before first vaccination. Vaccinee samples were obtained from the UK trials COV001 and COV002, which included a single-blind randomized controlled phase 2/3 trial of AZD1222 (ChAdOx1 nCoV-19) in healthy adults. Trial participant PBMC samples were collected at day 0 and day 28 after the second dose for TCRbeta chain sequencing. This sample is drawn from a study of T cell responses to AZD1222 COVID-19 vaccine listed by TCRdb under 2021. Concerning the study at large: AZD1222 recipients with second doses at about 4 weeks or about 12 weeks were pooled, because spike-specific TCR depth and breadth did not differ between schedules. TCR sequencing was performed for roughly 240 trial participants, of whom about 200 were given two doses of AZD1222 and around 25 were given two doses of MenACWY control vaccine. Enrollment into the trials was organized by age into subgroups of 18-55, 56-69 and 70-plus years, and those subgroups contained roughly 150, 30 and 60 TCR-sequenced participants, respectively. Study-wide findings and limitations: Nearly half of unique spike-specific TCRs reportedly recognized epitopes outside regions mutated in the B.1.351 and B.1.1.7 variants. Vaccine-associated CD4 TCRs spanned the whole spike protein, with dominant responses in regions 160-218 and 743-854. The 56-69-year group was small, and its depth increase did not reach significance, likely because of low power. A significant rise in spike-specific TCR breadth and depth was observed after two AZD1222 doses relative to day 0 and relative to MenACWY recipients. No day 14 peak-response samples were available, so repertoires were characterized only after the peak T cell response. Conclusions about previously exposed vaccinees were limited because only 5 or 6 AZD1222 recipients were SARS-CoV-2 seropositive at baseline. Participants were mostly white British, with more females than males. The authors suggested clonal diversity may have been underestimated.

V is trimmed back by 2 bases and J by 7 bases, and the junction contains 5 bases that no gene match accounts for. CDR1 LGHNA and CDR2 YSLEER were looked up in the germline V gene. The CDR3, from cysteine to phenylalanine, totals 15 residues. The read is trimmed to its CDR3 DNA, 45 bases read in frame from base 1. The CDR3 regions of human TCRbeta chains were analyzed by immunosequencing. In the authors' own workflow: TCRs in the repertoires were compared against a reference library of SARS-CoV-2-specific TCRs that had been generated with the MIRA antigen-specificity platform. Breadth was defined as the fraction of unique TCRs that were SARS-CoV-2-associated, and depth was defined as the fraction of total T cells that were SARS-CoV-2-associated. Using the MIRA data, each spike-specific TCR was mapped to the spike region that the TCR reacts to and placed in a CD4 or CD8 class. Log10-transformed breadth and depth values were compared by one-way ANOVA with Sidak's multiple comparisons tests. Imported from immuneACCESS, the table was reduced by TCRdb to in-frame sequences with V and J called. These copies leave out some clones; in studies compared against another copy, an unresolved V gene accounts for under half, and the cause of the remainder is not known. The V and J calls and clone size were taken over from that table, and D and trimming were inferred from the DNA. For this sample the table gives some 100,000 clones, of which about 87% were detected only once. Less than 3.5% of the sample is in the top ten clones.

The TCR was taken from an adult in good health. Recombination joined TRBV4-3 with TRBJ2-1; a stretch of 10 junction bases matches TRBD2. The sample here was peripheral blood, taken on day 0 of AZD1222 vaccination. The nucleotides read TGCGCCAGCAGCCAAAAGCGGGGGGGCCCAAATGAGCAGTTCTTC. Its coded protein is CASSQKRGGPNEQFF.